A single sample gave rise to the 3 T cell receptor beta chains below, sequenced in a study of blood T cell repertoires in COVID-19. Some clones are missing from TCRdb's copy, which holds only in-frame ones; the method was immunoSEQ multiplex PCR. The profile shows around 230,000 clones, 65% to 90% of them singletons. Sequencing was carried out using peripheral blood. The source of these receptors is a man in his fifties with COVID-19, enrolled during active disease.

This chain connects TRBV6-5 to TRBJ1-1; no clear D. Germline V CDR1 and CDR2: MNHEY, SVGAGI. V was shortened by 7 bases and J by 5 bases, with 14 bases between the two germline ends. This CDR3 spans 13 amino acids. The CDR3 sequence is CASTRIRETEAFF. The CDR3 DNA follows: TGTGCCAGCACCCGAATTCGCGAAACTGAAGCTTTCTTT.

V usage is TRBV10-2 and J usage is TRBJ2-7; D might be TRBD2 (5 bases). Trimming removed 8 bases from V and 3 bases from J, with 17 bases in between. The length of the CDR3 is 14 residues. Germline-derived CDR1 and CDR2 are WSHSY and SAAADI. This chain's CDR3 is CASGDYNLYYEQYF. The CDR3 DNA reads TGCGCCAGCGGAGACTACAACCTATACTACGAGCAGTACTTC.

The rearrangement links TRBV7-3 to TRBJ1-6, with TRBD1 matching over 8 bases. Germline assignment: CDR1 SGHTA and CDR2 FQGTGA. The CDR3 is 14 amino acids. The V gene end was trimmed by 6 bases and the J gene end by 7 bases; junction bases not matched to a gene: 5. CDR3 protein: CASRAGGKNSPLHF. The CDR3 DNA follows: TGTGCCAGCAGGGCAGGGGGCAAGAATTCACCCCTCCACTTT.